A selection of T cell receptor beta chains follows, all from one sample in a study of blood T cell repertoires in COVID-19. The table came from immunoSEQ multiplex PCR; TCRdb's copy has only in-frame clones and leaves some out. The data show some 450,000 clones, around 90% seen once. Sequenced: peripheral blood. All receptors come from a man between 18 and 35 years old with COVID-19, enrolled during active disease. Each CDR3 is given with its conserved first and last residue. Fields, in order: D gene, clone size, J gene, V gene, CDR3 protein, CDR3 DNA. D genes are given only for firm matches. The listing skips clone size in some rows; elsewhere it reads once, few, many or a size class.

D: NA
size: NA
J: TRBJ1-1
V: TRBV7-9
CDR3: CASSFDRSEAFF
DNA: TGTGCCAGCAGCTTCGACAGGTCTGAAGCTTTCTTT

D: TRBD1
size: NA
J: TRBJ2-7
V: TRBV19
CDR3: CASSMSDRQYYEQYF
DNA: TGTGCCAGTAGTATGTCGGACAGGCAATACTACGAGCAGTACTTC

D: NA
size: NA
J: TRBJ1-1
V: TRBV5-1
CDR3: CASSFGIGTEAFF
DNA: TGCGCCAGCAGTTTCGGGATTGGGACAGAAGCTTTCTTT

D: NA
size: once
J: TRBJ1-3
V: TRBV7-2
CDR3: CASSYGQFSGNTIYF
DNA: TGTGCCAGCAGCTACGGACAGTTCTCTGGAAACACCATATATTTT

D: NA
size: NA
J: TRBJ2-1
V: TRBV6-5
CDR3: CASRFTVYNEQFF
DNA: TGTGCCAGCAGGTTTACAGTGTACAATGAGCAGTTCTTC

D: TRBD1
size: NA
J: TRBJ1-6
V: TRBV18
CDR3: CASSPGTGNSPLHF
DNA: TGTGCCAGCTCACCGGGGACAGGGAATTCACCCCTCCACTTT

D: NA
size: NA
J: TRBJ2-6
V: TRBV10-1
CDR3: CASSESRSSGANVLTF
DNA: TGCGCCAGCAGTGAGTCCCGGAGCTCTGGGGCCAACGTCCTGACTTTC

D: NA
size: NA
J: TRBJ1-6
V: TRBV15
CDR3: CATRTGGAYNSPLHF
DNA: TGTGCCACCAGAACCGGGGGGGCCTATAATTCACCCCTCCACTTT

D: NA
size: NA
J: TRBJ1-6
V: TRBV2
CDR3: CASSEYGTNYNSPLHF
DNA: TGTGCCAGCAGTGAGTACGGGACAAACTATAATTCACCCCTCCACTTT

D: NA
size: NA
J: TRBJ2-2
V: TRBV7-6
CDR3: CASSASGVTGELFF
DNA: TGTGCCAGCAGCGCCTCCGGGGTCACCGGGGAGCTGTTTTTT

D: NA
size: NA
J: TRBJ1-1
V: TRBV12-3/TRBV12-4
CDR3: CASGPRDDTEAFF
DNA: TGTGCCAGCGGCCCGAGGGATGACACTGAAGCTTTCTTT

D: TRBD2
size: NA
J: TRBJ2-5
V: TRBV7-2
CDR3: CASRHSGGSQETQYF
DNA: TGTGCCAGCAGACATAGCGGGGGGTCCCAAGAGACCCAGTACTTC

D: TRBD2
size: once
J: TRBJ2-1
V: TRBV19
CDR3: CASGLGAYNEQFF
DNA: TGTGCCAGTGGACTAGGTGCATACAATGAGCAGTTCTTC

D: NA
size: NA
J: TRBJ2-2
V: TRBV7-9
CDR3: CASSSGELFF
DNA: TGTGCCAGCAGTTCAGGGGAGCTGTTTTTT

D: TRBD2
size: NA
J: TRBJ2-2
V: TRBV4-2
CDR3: CASSQLPGLAAGELFF
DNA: TGTGCCAGCAGCCAACTCCCGGGACTAGCGGCCGGGGAGCTGTTTTTT

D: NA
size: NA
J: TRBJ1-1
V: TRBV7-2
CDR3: CASSLFRGTEAFF
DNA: TGTGCCAGCAGCTTATTCAGGGGCACTGAAGCTTTCTTT

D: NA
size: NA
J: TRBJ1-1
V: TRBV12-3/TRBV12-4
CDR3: CASRTDSNTEAFF
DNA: TGTGCCAGCAGGACCGACTCCAACACTGAAGCTTTCTTT

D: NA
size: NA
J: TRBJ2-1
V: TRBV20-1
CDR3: CSASAGQPNEQFF
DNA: TGCAGTGCTAGTGCCGGACAGCCGAATGAGCAGTTCTTC

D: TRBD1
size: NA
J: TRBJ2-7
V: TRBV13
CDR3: CASSSRQGAYEQYF
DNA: TGTGCCAGCAGTTCCCGACAGGGGGCGTACGAGCAGTACTTC

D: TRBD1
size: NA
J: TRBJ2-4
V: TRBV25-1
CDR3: CASSSTTGGSQYF
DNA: TGTGCCAGCAGCTCGACCACAGGGGGTTCACAGTACTTC

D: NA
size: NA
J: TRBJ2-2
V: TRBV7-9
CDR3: CASSVQLEGTGELFF
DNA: TGTGCCAGCAGCGTACAGTTAGAGGGCACCGGGGAGCTGTTTTTT

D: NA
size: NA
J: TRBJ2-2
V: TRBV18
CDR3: CASSSYTSNTGELFF
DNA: TGTGCCAGCTCATCCTATACTAGTAACACCGGGGAGCTGTTTTTT

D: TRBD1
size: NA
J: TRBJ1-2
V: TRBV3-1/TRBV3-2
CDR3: CASSRAQGADGYTF
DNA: TGTGCCAGCAGCCGAGCCCAGGGGGCGGATGGCTACACCTTC

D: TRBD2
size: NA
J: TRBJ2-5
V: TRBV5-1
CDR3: CASSSQQTRTTSGRHQTQYF
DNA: TGCGCCAGCAGCTCGCAACAAACTAGGACGACTAGCGGGAGGCATCAGACCCAGTACTTC

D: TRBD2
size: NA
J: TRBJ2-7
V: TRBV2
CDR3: CASRTGLAGNYEQYF
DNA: TGTGCCAGCAGAACTGGACTAGCGGGAAACTACGAGCAGTACTTC

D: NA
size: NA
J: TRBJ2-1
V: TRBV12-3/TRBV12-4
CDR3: CASSFGAGDEQFF
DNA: TGTGCCAGCAGTTTCGGAGCCGGGGATGAGCAGTTCTTC

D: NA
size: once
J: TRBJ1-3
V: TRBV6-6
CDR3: CASSYRSSGNTIYF
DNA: TGTGCCAGCAGTTACCGGAGCTCTGGAAACACCATATATTTT

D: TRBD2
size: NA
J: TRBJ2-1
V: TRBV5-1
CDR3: CASSLARLAGALLDNEQFF
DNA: TGCGCCAGCAGCTTGGCCAGGCTAGCGGGGGCCCTGCTGGACAATGAGCAGTTCTTC

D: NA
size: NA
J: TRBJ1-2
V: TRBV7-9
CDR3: CASSPELMVSNYGYTF
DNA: TGTGCCAGCAGCCCAGAACTAATGGTCTCAAACTATGGCTACACCTTC